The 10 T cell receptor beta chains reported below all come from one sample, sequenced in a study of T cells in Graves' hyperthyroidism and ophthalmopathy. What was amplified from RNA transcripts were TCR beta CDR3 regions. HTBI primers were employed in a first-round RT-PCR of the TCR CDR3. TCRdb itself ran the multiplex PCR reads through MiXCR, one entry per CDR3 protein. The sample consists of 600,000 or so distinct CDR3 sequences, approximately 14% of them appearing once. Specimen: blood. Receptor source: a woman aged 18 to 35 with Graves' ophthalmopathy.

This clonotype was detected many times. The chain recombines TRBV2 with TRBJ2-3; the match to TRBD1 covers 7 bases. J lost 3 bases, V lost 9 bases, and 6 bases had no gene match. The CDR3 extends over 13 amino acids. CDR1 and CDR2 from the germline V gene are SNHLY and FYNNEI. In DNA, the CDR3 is TGTGCCAGTTGTTTGGGACAGACAGATACGCAGTATTTT. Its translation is CASCLGQTDTQYF.

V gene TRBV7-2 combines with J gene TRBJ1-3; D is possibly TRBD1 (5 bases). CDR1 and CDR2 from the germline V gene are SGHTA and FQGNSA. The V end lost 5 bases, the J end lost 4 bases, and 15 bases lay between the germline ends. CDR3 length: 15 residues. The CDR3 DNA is TGTGCCAGCAGCCCCGCTGGGGCGGGGGGAAACACCATATATTTT. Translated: CASSPAGAGGNTIYF.

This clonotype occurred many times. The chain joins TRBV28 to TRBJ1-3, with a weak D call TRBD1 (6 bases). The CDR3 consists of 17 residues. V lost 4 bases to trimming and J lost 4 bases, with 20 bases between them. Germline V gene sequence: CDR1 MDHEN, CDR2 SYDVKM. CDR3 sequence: CASSSPLDRQAGNTIYF. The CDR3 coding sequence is TGTGCCAGCAGTTCCCCCCTCGACAGGCAGGCGGGAAACACCATATATTTT. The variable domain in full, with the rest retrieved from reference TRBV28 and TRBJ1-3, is DVKVTQSSRYLVKRTGEKVFLECVQDMDHENMFWYRQDPGLGLRLIYFSYDVKMKEKGDIPEGYSVSREKKERFSLILESASTNQTSMYLCASSSPLDRQAGNTIYFGEGSWLTVV.

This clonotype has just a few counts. The CDR3 region is CSARVSGRNTGELFF. The CDR3 nucleotides read TGCAGTGCTAGAGTTAGCGGGAGGAACACCGGGGAGCTGTTTTTT. The V gene is TRBV20-1, the J gene TRBJ2-2; 9 bases agree with TRBD2. V lost 1 base to trimming and J lost 1 base; unmatched junction nucleotides: 1. The germline CDR1 and CDR2 sequences are DFQATT and SNEGSKA (reference sequence). The CDR3 extends over 15 amino acids.

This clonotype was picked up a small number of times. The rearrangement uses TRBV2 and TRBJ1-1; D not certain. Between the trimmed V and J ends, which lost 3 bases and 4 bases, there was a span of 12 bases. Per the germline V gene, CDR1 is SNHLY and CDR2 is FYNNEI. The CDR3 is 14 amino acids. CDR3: CASSERGTITEAFF. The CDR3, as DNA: TGTGCCAGCAGTGAGCGGGGAACCATCACTGAAGCTTTCTTT.

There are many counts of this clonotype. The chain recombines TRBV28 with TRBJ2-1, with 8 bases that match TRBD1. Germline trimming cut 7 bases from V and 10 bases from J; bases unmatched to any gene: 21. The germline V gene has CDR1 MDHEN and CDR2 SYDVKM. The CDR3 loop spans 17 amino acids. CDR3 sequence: CASTSTGEEGSVGEQFF. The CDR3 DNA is TGTGCCAGCACCTCGACAGGGGAGGAAGGGTCAGTTGGGGAGCAGTTCTTC.

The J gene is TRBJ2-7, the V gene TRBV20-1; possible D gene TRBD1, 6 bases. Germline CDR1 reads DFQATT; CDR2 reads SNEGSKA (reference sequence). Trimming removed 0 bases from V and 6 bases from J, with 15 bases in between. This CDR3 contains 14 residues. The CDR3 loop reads CSAREPSGVSEQYF. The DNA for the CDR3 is TGCAGTGCTAGAGAACCTTCAGGGGTGTCCGAGCAGTACTTC.

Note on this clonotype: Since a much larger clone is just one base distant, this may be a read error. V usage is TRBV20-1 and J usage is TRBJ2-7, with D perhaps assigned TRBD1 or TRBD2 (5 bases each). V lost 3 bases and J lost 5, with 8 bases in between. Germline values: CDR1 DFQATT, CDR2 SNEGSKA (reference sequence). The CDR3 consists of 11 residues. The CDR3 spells CSASRDDEQYF. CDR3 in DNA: TGCAGTGCTAGCAGGGACGACGAGCAGTACTTC.

The CDR3 is CSASRLAGAGRGNTGELFF. The CDR3, as DNA: TGCAGTGCCTCCCGACTAGCGGGAGCTGGAAGGGGAAACACCGGGGAGCTGTTTTTT. The V call is TRBV20-1, the J call TRBJ2-2; 12 nucleotides match TRBD2. The germline V gene has CDR1 DFQATT and CDR2 SNEGSKA (reference sequence). After removal of 6 bases from V and 2 bases from J, the junction contained 16 bases not matched to a gene. The CDR3 has 19 residues.

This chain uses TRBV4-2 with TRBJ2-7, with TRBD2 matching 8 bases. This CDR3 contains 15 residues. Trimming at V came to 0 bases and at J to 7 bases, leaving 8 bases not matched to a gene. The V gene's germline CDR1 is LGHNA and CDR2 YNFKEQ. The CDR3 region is CASSQDGASGREQYF. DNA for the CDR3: TGTGCCAGCAGCCAAGATGGAGCTAGCGGGCGTGAGCAGTACTTC.